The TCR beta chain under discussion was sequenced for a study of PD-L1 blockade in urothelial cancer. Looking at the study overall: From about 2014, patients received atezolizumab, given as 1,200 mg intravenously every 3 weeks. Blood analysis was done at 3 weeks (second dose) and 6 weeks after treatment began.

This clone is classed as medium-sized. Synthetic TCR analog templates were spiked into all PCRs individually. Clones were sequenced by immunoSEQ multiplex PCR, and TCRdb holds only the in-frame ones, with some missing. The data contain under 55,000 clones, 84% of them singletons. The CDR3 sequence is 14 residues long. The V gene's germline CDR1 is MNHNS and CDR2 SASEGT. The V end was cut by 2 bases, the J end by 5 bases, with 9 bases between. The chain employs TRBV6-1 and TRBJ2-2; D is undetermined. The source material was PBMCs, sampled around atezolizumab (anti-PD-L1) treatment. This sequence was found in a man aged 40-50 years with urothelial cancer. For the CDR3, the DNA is TGTGCCAGCAGTGAATACGGGTGGACCGGGGAGCTGTTTTTT. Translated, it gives CASSEYGWTGELFF.